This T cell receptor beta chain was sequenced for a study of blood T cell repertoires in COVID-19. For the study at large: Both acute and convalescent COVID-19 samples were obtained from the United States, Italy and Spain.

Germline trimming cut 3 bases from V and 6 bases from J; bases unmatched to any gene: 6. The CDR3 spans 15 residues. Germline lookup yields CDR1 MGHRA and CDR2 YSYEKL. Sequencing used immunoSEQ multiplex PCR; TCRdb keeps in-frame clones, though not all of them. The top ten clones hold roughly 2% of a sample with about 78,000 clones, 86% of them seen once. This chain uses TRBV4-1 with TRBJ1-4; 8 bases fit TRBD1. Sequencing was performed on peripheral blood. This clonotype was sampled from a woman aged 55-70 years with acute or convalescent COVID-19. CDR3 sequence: CASSQLQGAHEKLFF. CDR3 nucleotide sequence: TGCGCCAGCAGCCAGCTCCAGGGGGCACATGAAAAACTGTTTTTT.